The sequence of this TCR beta chain was determined in a study of CD8+ T cells in alopecia areata. RNA extraction was followed by reverse transcription into cDNA, which acted as the sequencing template. Sequencing was performed with immunoSEQ multiplex PCR; in TCRdb, only in-frame clones are kept and a portion is missing. The sample gives around 140,000 clones, approximately 87% of which show up once; approximately 16% is in the top ten. CDR3 length: 13 residues. CDR1 is SEHNR, CDR2 FQNEAQ, per germline (reference sequence). Unmatched junction bases numbered 7, after V lost 6 bases and J lost 5 bases.

This TCR was sampled from a human donor with alopecia areata. The sequencing used CD8+ T cells sorted from blood, collected at week 0. The chain links TRBV7-9 to TRBJ2-7; 7 bases match TRBD1. The CDR3 reads CASRGGETDEQYF. CDR3 sequence (DNA): TGTGCCAGCAGAGGGGGCGAAACTGACGAGCAGTACTTC.